This TCR beta chain comes out of a study of cytomegalovirus exposure and HLA in healthy donors. Study summary: Earlier sequencing of 150 million to 200 million T cells yielded 90 million to 140 million unique TCR beta sequences.

Whole-study findings and limits: A later analysis reportedly found fewer N-insertions in an Asian-associated ancestry cluster than the roughly 680-donor mean. Three chains linked to CMV were shown in vitro to be specific for CMV antigens.

The table lists this clone with a count of one. Its target is unknown. With 60 Vbeta and 13 Jbeta primers, the PCR was carried out. Sequencing was performed with immunoSEQ multiplex PCR; in TCRdb, only in-frame clones are kept and a portion is missing. The sample has roughly 140,000 clones, 55% to 70% seen once; the top ten hold approximately 6.6%. The clonotype comes from a woman aged 55-70 years in good health and CMV-seropositive. Sequencing input: PBMCs.

CDR3 in amino acids: CASSPTGVAQPQHF. The CDR3 DNA sequence: TGCGCCAGCAGTCCAACAGGGGTCGCTCAGCCCCAGCATTTT. The chain carries TRBV5-1 and TRBJ1-5, with TRBD1 matching over 7 bases. Germline CDR1 reads SGHRS; CDR2 reads YFSETQ. V gave up 5 bases and J gave up 6 bases; unmatched junction bases: 8. The CDR3 is 14 amino acids.